The 28 T cell receptor beta chains given below trace back to one sample, sequenced in a study of blood T cell repertoires in COVID-19. The protocol was immunoSEQ multiplex PCR, while the TCRdb copy is restricted to in-frame clones and leaves out a portion. The sample carries more than 90,000 clones, 77% recorded once. Sequencing was performed on peripheral blood. The receptors come from a woman aged 80 or older with acute or convalescent COVID-19.

This clone was recorded once. The rearrangement links TRBV4-1 to TRBJ2-5, with 9 bases lining up with TRBD2. CDR1 MGHRA and CDR2 YSYEKL come from the germline V gene. V lost 1 base to trimming and J lost 2 bases; unmatched junction nucleotides: 8. The CDR3 is 17 residues long. CDR3 region: CASSQGVTSGLQETQYF. DNA for the CDR3: TGCGCCAGCAGCCAAGGAGTGACTAGCGGCCTTCAAGAGACCCAGTACTTC.

V is TRBV6-6 and J is TRBJ2-3; maybe TRBD2 (6 bases). Trimming stripped 10 bases from V and 3 bases from J, with 11 bases between. This CDR3 comprises 12 residues. Germline CDR1 is MNHNY and CDR2 is SVGAGI (reference sequence). The CDR3 reads CAIAEQTDTQYF. The CDR3 nucleotides are TGTGCCATAGCGGAACAAACAGATACGCAGTATTTT.

The rearrangement uses TRBV7-2 and TRBJ2-5, with TRBD2 as a possible D gene (5 bases). The germline V gene has CDR1 SGHTA and CDR2 FQGNSA. Trimming cost V 6 bases and J 3 bases, with 11 bases left between them. The CDR3 extends over 13 amino acids. CDR3 DNA: TGTGCCAGCAGAAGAGCGGAAAAAGAGACCCAGTACTTC. The encoded protein is CASRRAEKETQYF.

The chain recombines TRBV7-9 with TRBJ1-1, with 8 bases matching TRBD1. Germline V gives CDR1 SEHNR, CDR2 FQNEAQ (reference sequence). The CDR3 contains 14 residues. Trimming cost V 4 bases and J 4 bases; bases outside gene matches: 5. The CDR3 sequence is CASSSRQGSTEAFF. CDR3 DNA: TGTGCCAGCAGCTCTCGACAGGGGAGCACTGAAGCTTTCTTT.

The chain is built from TRBV12-5 and TRBJ1-2; 7 bases match TRBD1. Germline V gene lookup returns CDR1 LGHNT and CDR2 FRNRAP. Trimming at V came to 4 bases and at J to 8 bases, leaving 13 bases not matched to a gene. This CDR3 has 15 residues. CDR3 sequence (DNA): TGTGCTAGTGGTTCAAGAGGGGGCGAAGAACAGGGCTACACCTTC. Translating it yields CASGSRGGEEQGYTF.

V and J are TRBV24-1 and TRBJ2-2; TRBD1 matches 9 bases. The length of the CDR3 is 14 residues. After removal of 6 bases from V and 6 bases from J, the junction contained 4 bases not matched to a gene. Germline CDR1 KGHDR, CDR2 SFDVKD. CDR3 sequence: CATSPTGGPGELFF. The CDR3 region has the DNA TGTGCCACCAGTCCCACAGGGGGCCCCGGGGAGCTGTTTTTT.

This clone was found once. CDR3 sequence (DNA): TGTGCCGGGGCGGATCTCTCTGGAAACACCATATATTTT. Protein sequence: CAGADLSGNTIYF. The chain links TRBV7-9 to TRBJ1-3; perhaps TRBD1 as D (5 bases). V was pared by 11 bases and J by 0 bases, with 11 bases between. CDR1 and CDR2 (germline): SEHNR, FQNEAQ (reference sequence). The CDR3 spans 13 residues.

The chain has TRBV7-9 and TRBJ1-6; TRBD1 matches 9 bases. The CDR3 sequence is 15 residues long. J was trimmed by 7 bases and V by 1 base; bases with no gene match: 2. Germline CDR1 reads SEHNR; CDR2 reads FQNEAQ (reference sequence). The CDR3 spells CASSLGDRANSPLHF. The CDR3, as DNA: TGTGCCAGCAGCTTAGGGGACAGGGCAAATTCACCCCTCCACTTT. Using reference TRBV7-9 and TRBJ1-6 for the parts outside the CDR3, the full variable domain is DTGVSQNPRHKITKRGQNVTFRCDPISEHNRLYWYRQTLGQGPEFLTYFQNEAQLEKSRLLSDRFSAERPKGSFSTLEIQRTEQGDSAMYLCASSLGDRANSPLHFGNGTRLTVT.

This chain joins TRBV5-1 and TRBJ2-1; 10 nucleotides agree with TRBD2. Germline CDR1 SGHRS, CDR2 YFSETQ. The CDR3 covers 15 residues. Trimming removed 4 bases from V and 2 bases from J; junction bases left unmatched: 3. This chain's CDR3 is CASSPTSGAYNEQFF. The CDR3 DNA follows: TGCGCCAGCAGCCCCACTAGCGGGGCCTACAATGAGCAGTTCTTC.

This clone was detected only once. The chain uses TRBV28 and TRBJ1-4; 8 bases agree with TRBD1. CDR3 size: 14 residues. Trimming removed 2 bases from V and 8 bases from J; junction bases left unmatched: 4. Germline V gene data show CDR1 as MDHEN and CDR2 as SYDVKM. CDR3 DNA sequence: TGTGCCAGCAGTTTACAGGGGGCGGGAGAAAAACTGTTTTTT. This sequence encodes CASSLQGAGEKLFF.

The rearrangement uses TRBV10-3 and TRBJ1-2, with 7 positions matching TRBD1. The CDR3 is made up of 14 amino acids. Germline V lookup: CDR1 ENHRY, CDR2 SYGVKD. The V segment lost 6 bases and the J segment 13 bases; nucleotides outside the gene matches: 17. CDR3 sequence reads: CAIRDPGQHHYCTF. As DNA, the CDR3 is TGTGCCATCAGGGACCCGGGACAGCACCACTATTGCACCTTC.

CDR3 nucleotide sequence: TGTGCCAGCAGACGAGGTGGTAGGGGAGATACGCAGTATTTT. Translated: CASRRGGRGDTQYF. The chain has TRBV6-5 and TRBJ2-3; a possible D gene is TRBD1 (5 bases). CDR1 and CDR2 (germline): MNHEY, SVGAGI. CDR3 length: 14 amino acids. Trimming took off 6 bases at V and 5 bases at J, with 15 bases between the two ends.

The chain uses TRBV5-1 and TRBJ2-2, with 9 bases fitting TRBD1. The V gene end was trimmed by 4 bases and the J gene end by 4 bases; junction bases not matched to a gene: 2. Germline V lookup: CDR1 SGHRS, CDR2 YFSETQ. The CDR3 totals 14 residues. Here the CDR3 DNA reads TGCGCCAGCAGCGGGGACAGGGTCACCGGGGAGCTGTTTTTT. It translates to CASSGDRVTGELFF.

This clone was seen just once. The chain links TRBV6-5 to TRBJ1-5; a weak D match, TRBD1 (6 bases). This CDR3 is built from 15 residues. Germline CDR1 MNHEY, CDR2 SVGAGI. Deletions cut 6 bases from V and 5 bases from J, with 17 bases between. Here the CDR3 DNA reads TGTGCCAGCAGGTCGGGGGGCGCGGGGTATCAGCCCCAGCATTTT. This sequence encodes CASRSGGAGYQPQHF.

The V call is TRBV2, the J call TRBJ2-1, with TRBD2 matching 9 bases. The CDR3 has 17 residues. Germline V gene sequence: CDR1 SNHLY, CDR2 FYNNEI. J lost 6 bases, V lost 8 bases, and 17 bases had no gene match. The CDR3, as DNA: TGTGCCAGCGGGGTTGAGGCCCGGGCTAGCGGGACCAATGAGCAGTTCTTC. This translates into CASGVEARASGTNEQFF.

The CDR3 region has the DNA TGTGCCTGGAGTTCCGACACGAACACTGAAGCTTTCTTT. Encoded protein: CAWSSDTNTEAFF. The rearrangement joins TRBV30 to TRBJ1-1; unclear D gene. Trimming stripped 2 bases from V and 1 base from J, with 8 bases between. The CDR3 sequence is 13 residues long. Per the germline V gene, CDR1 is GTSNPN and CDR2 is SVGIG (reference sequence).

The genes are TRBV29-1 and TRBJ2-7; 8 nucleotides align to TRBD1. CDR3 length: 14 amino acids. The V gene's germline CDR1 is SQVTM and CDR2 ANQGSEA. After removal of 3 bases from V and 2 bases from J, the junction contained 6 bases not matched to a gene. The CDR3, as DNA: TGCAGCGTTGACTCGAGGACAGGGCCCTACGAGCAGTACTTC. Translated, it gives CSVDSRTGPYEQYF.

The genes are TRBV5-1 and TRBJ1-2; D possibly corresponds to TRBD1 (6 bases). The CDR3 has 20 amino acids. Trimming took 4 bases from V and 4 from J, leaving 32 bases between them. CDR1 is SGHRS and CDR2 is YFSETQ in the germline V gene. The CDR3 is CASSLHSQGKIPSVRYGYTF. The CDR3 region has the DNA TGCGCCAGCAGCCTACACTCTCAGGGGAAAATACCTTCAGTGCGCTATGGCTACACCTTC.

The V call is TRBV2, the J call TRBJ1-5, with a weak D call TRBD1 (6 bases). V was shortened by 4 bases and J by 10 bases, with 17 bases between the two germline ends. Germline-derived CDR1 and CDR2 are SNHLY and FYNNEI. The CDR3 has 14 residues. CDR3 in amino acids: CASSGGGQLSPQHF. The CDR3 DNA sequence: TGTGCCAGCAGTGGAGGAGGACAGCTCAGTCCCCAGCATTTT.

The chain has TRBV7-9 and TRBJ2-2; 7 bases agree with TRBD1. The CDR3 sequence is 15 residues long. CDR1 is SEHNR and CDR2 is FQNEAQ in the germline V gene (reference sequence). The junction had 8 bases not matched to a gene; V was cut back by 5 bases and J by 5 bases. CDR3 loop: CASSLQGLQTGELFF. The DNA of the CDR3 is TGTGCCAGCAGCCTACAGGGGCTTCAAACCGGGGAGCTGTTTTTT.

This clone was counted once. The chain joins TRBV5-1 to TRBJ1-5, with D possibly matching TRBD1 (6 bases). The CDR3 contains 15 residues. V lost 4 bases to trimming and J lost 2 bases, with 13 bases between them. Germline V CDR1 and CDR2: SGHRS, YFSETQ. This chain's CDR3 is CASSPAGERNQPQHF. The DNA for the CDR3 is TGCGCCAGCAGCCCGGCAGGGGAGCGCAATCAGCCCCAGCATTTT.

In this sample, this clone turned up once. The chain joins TRBV11-3 to TRBJ2-3; D may be TRBD2 (6 bases). The germline V gene encodes CDR1 SGHNT and CDR2 YENEEA. The CDR3 sequence is 14 residues long. Trimming removed 4 bases at V and 4 bases at J, with 12 bases between. For the CDR3, the DNA is TGTGCCAGCAGCTCGTCGCCTAGCGCAGATACGCAGTATTTT. Translation: CASSSSPSADTQYF.

Concerning this clone: An end of the junction does not agree with germline; a read error may underlie this. CDR3 loop: CASSLGRERADTQYF. The CDR3 DNA reads TGTGCTAGCAGCTTAGGGCGGGAGCGGGCAGATACGCAGTATTTT. This chain links TRBV7-7 with TRBJ2-3; 7 bases match TRBD2. From germline, CDR1 is SSHAT and CDR2 FNYEAQ (reference sequence). This CDR3 contains 15 residues.

This chain connects TRBV24-1 to TRBJ2-1; a weak D match, TRBD2 (5 bases). The germline gives CDR1 KGHDR, CDR2 SFDVKD. The ends were cut back, 3 bases at V and 4 bases at J, with 12 bases in the middle. CDR3 size: 15 residues. The CDR3 spells CATSDRLAPYNEQFF. The CDR3 nucleotides read TGTGCCACCAGTGATAGGTTAGCGCCTTACAATGAGCAGTTCTTC.

In its sample, this clone was seen once. This rearrangement joins TRBV29-1 to TRBJ2-5, with 10 bases aligning to TRBD2. The CDR3 totals 15 residues. The V and J ends lost 4 bases and 2 bases, in that order; junction bases with no gene match: 7. CDR1 is SQVTM, CDR2 ANQGSEA, per germline. CDR3 amino acids: CSVAELAGEQETQYF. The CDR3 coding sequence is TGCAGCGTTGCGGAGCTAGCGGGAGAACAAGAGACCCAGTACTTC.

The chain joins TRBV30 to TRBJ1-5; 8 bases line up with TRBD1. V shed 5 bases and J 2 bases; nucleotides not matched to a gene: 2. The CDR3 length is 13 residues. Germline CDR1 is GTSNPN and CDR2 is SVGIG (reference sequence). The CDR3 here is CAWAGGGNQPQHF. Here the CDR3 DNA reads TGTGCCTGGGCAGGGGGCGGCAATCAGCCCCAGCATTTT.

This chain joins TRBV3-1 (or the pseudogene TRBV3-2) and TRBJ2-7, with 10 nucleotides matching TRBD1. Germline V lookup: CDR1 LGHDT, CDR2 YNNKEL (reference sequence). J lost 3 bases, V lost 4 bases, and 0 bases had no gene match. The CDR3 sequence is 13 residues long. The CDR3: CASSRTGGYEQYF. The CDR3 region has the DNA TGTGCCAGCAGCCGGACAGGGGGCTACGAGCAGTACTTC.

The chain joins TRBV11-2 to TRBJ1-5; D remains unclear. Germline CDR1 SGHAT, CDR2 FQNNGV. CDR3 size: 18 residues. Trimming removed 5 bases at V and 6 bases at J, with 26 bases between. The DNA for the CDR3 is TGTGCCAGCAGCGGCGGGTTAGGAACTGGAACGGGGAGTCAGCCCCAGCATTTT. This sequence encodes CASSGGLGTGTGSQPQHF.